A single sample gave rise to the 18 T cell receptor beta chains below, sequenced in a study of blood T cell repertoires in COVID-19. Some clones are missing from TCRdb's copy, which holds only in-frame ones; the method was immunoSEQ multiplex PCR. Of about 250,000 clones in the sample, roughly 90% were seen once. Sequenced material: PBMCs or T cells enriched from blood (not recorded which). These receptors all stem from a woman aged 30 to 39 with acute COVID-19.

The J gene is TRBJ1-1, the V gene TRBV6-2 or TRBV6-3; the D is unclear. Deletions cut 5 bases from V and 0 bases from J, with 10 bases between. The CDR3 length is 14 residues. Germline V gene data show CDR1 as MNHEY and CDR2 as SVGEGT. The CDR3 nucleotides read TGTGCCAGCAGTCCGACACCGATGAACACTGAAGCTTTCTTT. Translated: CASSPTPMNTEAFF.

The rearrangement links TRBV28 to TRBJ1-4, with a tentative D call TRBD1 (5 bases). CDR1 and CDR2 from the germline V gene are MDHEN and SYDVKM. The CDR3 covers 15 residues. Trimming removed 3 bases from V and 8 bases from J, with 16 bases in between. The chain's CDR3 is CASSFWGGRSEKLFF. DNA of the CDR3: TGTGCCAGCAGTTTCTGGGGGGGACGGAGCGAAAAACTGTTTTTT.

The rearrangement links TRBV10-3 to TRBJ1-6; TRBD1 matches at 9 bases. Germline V gene lookup returns CDR1 ENHRY and CDR2 SYGVKD. CDR3 size: 15 residues. V trimming: 7 bases; J trimming: 9 bases; junction bases outside the gene matches: 10. CDR3 DNA: TGTGCCATCAAAACAGGGGGCGAAGGAGGTTCACCCCTCCACTTT. It specifies CAIKTGGEGGSPLHF.

As regards this clone: This CDR3 is also generated by other DNA sequences in the sample. The J gene is TRBJ1-1, the V gene TRBV30; TRBD1 might be the D (5 bases). Germline CDR1 reads GTSNPN; CDR2 reads SVGIG (reference sequence). The V and J ends lost 0 bases and 1 base respectively, with 6 bases between them. The CDR3 is 13 residues long. CDR3 loop: CAWSVGGNTEAFF. DNA for the CDR3: TGTGCCTGGAGTGTCGGGGGGAACACTGAAGCTTTCTTT.

V gene TRBV7-8 combines with J gene TRBJ2-7; tentatively, D is TRBD1 (5 bases). V dropped 2 bases and J dropped 2 bases, with 7 bases sitting between them. This CDR3 contains 13 residues. CDR1 and CDR2 from the germline V gene are SGHVS and FQNEAQ. In DNA, the CDR3 is TGTGCCAGCAGCTTAATGGACACCTACGAGCAGTACTTC. It yields the protein CASSLMDTYEQYF.

CDR3 in DNA: TGTGCCAGCAGTTACGACGCGGGTGAAGTCTATGGCTACACCTTC. Its translation is CASSYDAGEVYGYTF. The J gene is TRBJ1-2, the V gene TRBV6-2 or TRBV6-3; D not certain. There are 15 residues in the CDR3. Germline V lookup: CDR1 MNHEY, CDR2 SVGEGT. The V gene lost 2 bases and the J gene lost 4 bases, with 14 bases spanning the gap.

V gene TRBV4-1 combines with J gene TRBJ2-3; no clear D gene. Looked up from germline, CDR1 is MGHRA and CDR2 is YSYEKL. The CDR3 totals 15 residues. V was cut by 0 bases and J by 0 bases, with 7 bases left in between. CDR3 DNA sequence: TGCGCCAGCAGCCAAGATTTGGAGAGCACAGATACGCAGTATTTT. This gives the protein CASSQDLESTDTQYF.

This clone was observed a few times. The chain combines TRBV30 with TRBJ1-1, with a tentative D call TRBD1 (6 bases). The CDR3 spans 14 residues. Germline V CDR1 and CDR2: GTSNPN, SVGIG (reference sequence). Trimming removed 5 bases from V and 3 bases from J, with 16 bases in between. DNA of the CDR3: TGTGCCTGGTTGCCAGGGGCCGGATACACTGAAGCTTTCTTT. The encoded protein is CAWLPGAGYTEAFF.

The chain couples TRBV19 to TRBJ2-4; 8 bases agree with TRBD1. This CDR3 contains 16 residues. CDR1 is LNHDA and CDR2 is SQIVND in the germline V gene (reference sequence). The J segment lost 0 bases and the V segment lost 7 bases, leaving 8 bases of the junction unmatched. CDR3 nucleotide sequence: TGTGCCAGTACGCTAGGACAGGGTATAGCCAAAAACATTCAGTACTTC. Amino acid sequence: CASTLGQGIAKNIQYF.

The J gene is TRBJ1-1, the V gene TRBV27, with unresolved D. Germline V gene data show CDR1 as MNHEY and CDR2 as SMNVEV (reference sequence). V was clipped by 0 bases and J by 1 base, with 6 bases between them. The CDR3 is 14 amino acids. The CDR3 loop is CASSLSRQNTEAFF. CDR3 DNA: TGTGCCAGCAGTTTATCGAGGCAGAACACTGAAGCTTTCTTT.

This sequence joins TRBV25-1 and TRBJ2-3; D is possibly TRBD1 (7 bases). CDR3 length: 15 amino acids. From germline, CDR1 is MGHDK and CDR2 SYGVNS. Trimming stripped 8 bases from V and 5 bases from J, with 20 bases between. The CDR3 region is CASSQGIVRGDTQYF. The CDR3, as DNA: TGTGCCAGCTCACAGGGGATCGTGCGGGGAGATACGCAGTATTTT. Full variable domain (missing parts from reference TRBV25-1 and TRBJ2-3): EADIYQTPRYLVIGTGKKITLECSQTMGHDKMYWYQQDPGMELHLIHYSYGVNSTEKGDLSSESTVSRIRTEHFPLTLESARPSHTSQYLCASSQGIVRGDTQYFGPGTRLTVL.

The gene calls are TRBV7-2 and TRBJ2-1; no reliable D call. Between the trimmed V and J ends, which lost 3 bases and 8 bases, there was a span of 11 bases. Germline assignment: CDR1 SGHTA and CDR2 FQGNSA. The CDR3 covers 13 residues. For the CDR3, the DNA is TGTGCCAGCAGCTTGGCTAGTCGCTATGAGCAGTTCTTC. It is translated as CASSLASRYEQFF.

V and J are TRBV10-2 and TRBJ1-1; TRBD1 is a possible D gene (5 bases). V shed 2 bases and J shed 4 bases, with 11 bases lying between them. CDR3 length equals 14 residues. CDR1 is WSHSY and CDR2 is SAAADI in the germline V gene. CDR3 sequence (DNA): TGCGCCAGCAGTGAGGGGGCCCGAAGCACTGAAGCTTTCTTT. It is translated as CASSEGARSTEAFF.

The genes are TRBV5-1 and TRBJ1-6; D may be TRBD1 (5 bases). This CDR3 comprises 14 residues. From germline, CDR1 is SGHRS and CDR2 YFSETQ. V was pared by 1 base and J by 7 bases, with 9 bases between. The CDR3 loop reads CASSLSGRNSPLHF. CDR3 nucleotide sequence: TGCGCCAGCAGCTTGTCAGGGCGGAATTCACCCCTCCACTTT.

The chain joins TRBV9 to TRBJ2-7; D possibly corresponds to TRBD2 (6 bases). Trimming pared 4 bases from V and 6 bases from J, leaving 14 bases between. CDR1 SGDLS and CDR2 YYNGEE come from the germline V gene. This CDR3 contains 13 residues. CDR3 in amino acids: CASSPAVGGEQYF. CDR3 bases: TGTGCCAGCAGCCCGGCCGTGGGAGGCGAGCAGTACTTC.

The chain employs TRBV5-1 and TRBJ1-1, with unresolved D. V dropped 0 bases and J dropped 1 base, with 10 bases sitting between them. The germline gives CDR1 SGHRS, CDR2 YFSETQ. The CDR3 totals 15 residues. CDR3 nucleotides: TGCGCCAGCAGCTTGGCCGGGCGGGAGAACACTGAAGCTTTCTTT. Translating it yields CASSLAGRENTEAFF.

This chain links TRBV7-6 with TRBJ1-3; a weak D match, TRBD1 (5 bases). V was trimmed by 0 bases and J by 1 base, leaving 13 bases between them. Germline loops: CDR1 SGHVS, CDR2 FNYEAQ. This CDR3 contains 17 residues. The CDR3 DNA reads TGTGCCAGCAGCTTAGCGACGGACACTACGTCTGGAAACACCATATATTTT. Its translation is CASSLATDTTSGNTIYF.

V gene TRBV11-3 combines with J gene TRBJ2-1, with 7 bases that match TRBD1. Germline loops: CDR1 SGHNT, CDR2 YENEEA. The V gene end was trimmed by 3 bases and the J gene end by 7 bases; junction bases not matched to a gene: 9. The CDR3 is made up of 15 amino acids. CDR3 DNA: TGTGCCAGCAGCTTTAGGACAGGCCAGGGGAATGAGCAGTTCTTC. Protein: CASSFRTGQGNEQFF. Looking up the rest from reference TRBV11-3 and TRBJ2-1 gives the full variable domain: EAGVVQSPRYKIIEKKQPVAFWCNPISGHNTLYWYLQNLGQGPELLIRYENEEAVDDSQLPKDRFSAERLKGVDSTLKIQPAELGDSAVYLCASSFRTGQGNEQFFGPGTRLTVL.